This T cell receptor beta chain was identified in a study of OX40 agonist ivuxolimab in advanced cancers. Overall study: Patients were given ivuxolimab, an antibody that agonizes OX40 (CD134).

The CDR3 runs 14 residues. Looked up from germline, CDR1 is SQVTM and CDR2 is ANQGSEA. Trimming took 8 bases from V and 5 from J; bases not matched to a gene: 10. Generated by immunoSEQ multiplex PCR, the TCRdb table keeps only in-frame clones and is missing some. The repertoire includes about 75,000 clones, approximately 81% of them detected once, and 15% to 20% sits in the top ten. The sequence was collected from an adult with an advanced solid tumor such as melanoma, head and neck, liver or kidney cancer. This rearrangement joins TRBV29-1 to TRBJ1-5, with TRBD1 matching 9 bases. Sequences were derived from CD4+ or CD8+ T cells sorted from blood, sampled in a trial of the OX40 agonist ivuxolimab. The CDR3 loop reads CSFTGQGLDQPQHF. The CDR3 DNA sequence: TGCAGCTTTACAGGACAGGGGTTAGATCAGCCCCAGCATTTT. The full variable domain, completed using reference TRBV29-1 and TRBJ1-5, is SAVISQKPSRDICQRGTSLTIQCQVDSQVTMMFWYRQQPGQSLTLIATANQGSEATYESGFVIDKFPISRPNLTFSTLTVSNMSPEDSSIYLCSFTGQGLDQPQHFGDGTRLSIL.